The 5 T cell receptor beta chains presented below share a single source sample, sequenced in a study of cytomegalovirus exposure and HLA in healthy donors. The PCR ran on 60 Vbeta and 13 Jbeta primers. Only in-frame clones appear in the TCRdb table, and some are missing; sequencing was by immunoSEQ multiplex PCR. The sample includes over 100,000 clones, around three quarters of them seen just once. Sequenced: PBMCs. These TCRs come from a woman aged 50 to 65 in good health and CMV-seropositive.

The chain has TRBV18 and TRBJ2-3; D not certain. Trimming cost V 4 bases and J 4 bases, with 6 bases left between them. The V gene's germline CDR1 is KGHSH and CDR2 LQKENI. The CDR3 loop spans 12 amino acids. CDR3 protein: CASSLQADTQYF. The CDR3 DNA reads TGTGCCAGCTCACTTCAGGCAGATACGCAGTATTTT. Full variable domain (outside the CDR3, taken from reference TRBV18 and TRBJ2-3): NAGVMQNPRHLVRRRGQEARLRCSPMKGHSHVYWYRQLPEEGLKFMVYLQKENIIDESGMPKERFSAEFPKEGPSILRIQQVVRGDSAAYFCASSLQADTQYFGPGTRLTVL.

The genes are TRBV9 and TRBJ2-2; 14 bases are a match to TRBD2. There are 18 residues in the CDR3. J was trimmed by 3 bases and V by 4 bases; bases with no gene match: 8. From germline, CDR1 is SGDLS and CDR2 YYNGEE. As DNA, the CDR3 is TGTGCCAGCAGCCCCACCCGACTAGCGGGAGGGCACACCGGGGAGCTGTTTTTT. Translated: CASSPTRLAGGHTGELFF.

The genes are TRBV5-1 and TRBJ2-7; tentative D call: TRBD2 (7 bases). V was cut by 5 bases and J by 1 base, with 13 bases left in between. There are 14 residues in the CDR3. Germline CDR1 is SGHRS and CDR2 is YFSETQ. This CDR3 reads CASRGGGGSYEQYF. CDR3 DNA sequence: TGCGCCAGCAGAGGGGGAGGGGGGTCCTACGAGCAGTACTTC.

J is TRBJ2-6 and V is TRBV19, with 10 nucleotides matching TRBD1. In germline, CDR1 is LNHDA, CDR2 SQIVND (reference sequence). The CDR3 totals 17 residues. V lost 3 bases to trimming and J lost 4 bases; unmatched junction nucleotides: 6. The CDR3 reads CASSIGTGASGANVLTF. CDR3 in DNA: TGTGCCAGTAGTATCGGGACAGGGGCCTCAGGGGCCAACGTCCTGACTTTC.

This chain connects TRBV2 to TRBJ2-2, with 10 bases fitting TRBD1. Germline CDR1 SNHLY, CDR2 FYNNEI. The CDR3 extends over 14 amino acids. J lost 6 bases, V lost 5 bases, and 3 bases had no gene match. The CDR3 reads CASSPGTGAGELFF. The CDR3 DNA sequence: TGTGCCAGCAGTCCCGGGACAGGGGCCGGGGAGCTGTTTTTT.